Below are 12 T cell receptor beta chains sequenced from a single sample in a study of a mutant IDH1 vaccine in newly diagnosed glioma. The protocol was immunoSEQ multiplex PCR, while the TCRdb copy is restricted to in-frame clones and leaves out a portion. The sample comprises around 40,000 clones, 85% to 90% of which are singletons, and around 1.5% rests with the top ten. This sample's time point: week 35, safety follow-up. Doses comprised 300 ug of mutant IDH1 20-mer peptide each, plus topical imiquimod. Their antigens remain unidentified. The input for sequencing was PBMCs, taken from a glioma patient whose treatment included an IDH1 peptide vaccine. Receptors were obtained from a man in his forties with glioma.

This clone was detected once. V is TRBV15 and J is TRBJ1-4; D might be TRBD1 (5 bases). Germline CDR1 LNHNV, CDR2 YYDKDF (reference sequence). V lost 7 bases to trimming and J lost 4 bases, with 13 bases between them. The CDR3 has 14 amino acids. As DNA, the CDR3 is TGTGCCACCACGAGACAGACATATAATGAAAAACTGTTTTTT. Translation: CATTRQTYNEKLFF.

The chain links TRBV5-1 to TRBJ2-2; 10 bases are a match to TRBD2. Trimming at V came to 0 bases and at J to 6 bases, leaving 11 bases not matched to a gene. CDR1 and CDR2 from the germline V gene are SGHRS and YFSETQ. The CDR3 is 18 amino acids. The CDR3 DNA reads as TGCGCCAGCAGCTTGGAACCCAGCGGGAGGGCCCGGGCCGGGGAGCTGTTTTTT. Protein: CASSLEPSGRARAGELFF.

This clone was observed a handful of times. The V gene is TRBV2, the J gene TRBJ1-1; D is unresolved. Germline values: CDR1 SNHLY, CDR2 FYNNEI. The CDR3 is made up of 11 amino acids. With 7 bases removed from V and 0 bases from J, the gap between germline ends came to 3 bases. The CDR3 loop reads CASTVNTEAFF. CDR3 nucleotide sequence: TGTGCCAGCACCGTGAACACTGAAGCTTTCTTT.

CDR3 sequence reads: CASSTGRGQGNTIYF. In nucleotides, the CDR3 is TGTGCCAGCAGCACCGGACGCGGCCAAGGAAACACCATATATTTT. The chain couples TRBV11-3 to TRBJ1-3; D is ambiguous. There are 15 residues in the CDR3. The germline V gene has CDR1 SGHNT and CDR2 YENEEA. V lost 5 bases and J lost 4, with 15 bases in between.

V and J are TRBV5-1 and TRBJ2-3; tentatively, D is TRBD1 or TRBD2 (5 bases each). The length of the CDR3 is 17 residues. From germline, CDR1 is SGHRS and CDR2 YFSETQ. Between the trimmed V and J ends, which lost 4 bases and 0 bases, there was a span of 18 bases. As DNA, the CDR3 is TGCGCCAGCAGCACGGCTTTAGGGACGGCTAGCACAGATACGCAGTATTTT. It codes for CASSTALGTASTDTQYF.

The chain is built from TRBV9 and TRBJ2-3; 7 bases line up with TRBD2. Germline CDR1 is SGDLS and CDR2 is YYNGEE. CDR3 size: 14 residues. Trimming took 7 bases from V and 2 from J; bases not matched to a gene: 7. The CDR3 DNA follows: TGTGCCAGCTCGGGGGGTCCGTACACAGATACGCAGTATTTT. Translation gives CASSGGPYTDTQYF.

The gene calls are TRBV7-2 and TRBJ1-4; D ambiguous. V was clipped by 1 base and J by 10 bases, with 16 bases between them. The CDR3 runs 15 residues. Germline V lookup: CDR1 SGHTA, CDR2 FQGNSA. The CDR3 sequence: CASSLVGQSPGKLFF. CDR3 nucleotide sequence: TGTGCCAGCAGCTTAGTAGGGCAGTCTCCGGGAAAACTGTTTTTT.

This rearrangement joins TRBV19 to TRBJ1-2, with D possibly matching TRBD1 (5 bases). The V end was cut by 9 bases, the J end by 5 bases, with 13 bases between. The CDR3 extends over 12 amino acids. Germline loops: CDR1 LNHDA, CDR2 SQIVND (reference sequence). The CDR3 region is CARSPGYYGYTF. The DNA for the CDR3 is TGTGCCAGATCCCCAGGGTATTATGGCTACACCTTC.

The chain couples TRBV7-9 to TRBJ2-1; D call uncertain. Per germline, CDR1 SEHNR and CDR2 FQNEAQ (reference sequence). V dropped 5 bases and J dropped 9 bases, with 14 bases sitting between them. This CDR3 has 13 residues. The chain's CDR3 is CASSLTRLSEQFF. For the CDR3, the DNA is TGTGCCAGCAGCCTGACACGTTTGAGTGAGCAGTTCTTC.

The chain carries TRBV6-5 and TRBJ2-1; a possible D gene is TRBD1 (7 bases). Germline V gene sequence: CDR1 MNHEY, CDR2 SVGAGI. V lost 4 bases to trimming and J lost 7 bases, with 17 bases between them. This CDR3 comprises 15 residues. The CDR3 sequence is CASSSAAGGPNEQFF. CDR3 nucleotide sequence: TGTGCCAGCAGTTCCGCGGCAGGGGGGCCGAATGAGCAGTTCTTC.

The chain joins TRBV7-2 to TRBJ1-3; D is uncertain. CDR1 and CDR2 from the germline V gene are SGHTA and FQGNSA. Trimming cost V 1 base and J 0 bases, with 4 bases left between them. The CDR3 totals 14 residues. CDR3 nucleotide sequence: TGTGCCAGCAGCTTAGGTTCCTCTGGAAACACCATATATTTT. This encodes CASSLGSSGNTIYF.

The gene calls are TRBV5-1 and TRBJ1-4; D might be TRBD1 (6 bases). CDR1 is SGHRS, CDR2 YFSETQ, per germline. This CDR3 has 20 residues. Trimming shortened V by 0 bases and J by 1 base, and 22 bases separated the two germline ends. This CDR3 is CASSLVGRGRRGRTNEKLFF. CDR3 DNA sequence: TGCGCCAGCAGCTTGGTCGGTCGGGGGCGTAGGGGCAGAACTAATGAAAAACTGTTTTTT.